These 2 T cell receptor beta chains came from one sample sequenced in a study of post-analysis software for immune sequencing data. General study findings and limits: TRBV segments more frequent in patients than in controls numbered about five and included TRBV5-6, TRBV5-1 and TRBV20-1.

Their recognized antigens are unknown. The TCR beta cDNA libraries carried unique molecular identifiers. TCRdb re-derived calls from the PCR reads in MiXCR, one entry per CDR3 protein. The sample has fewer than 550,000 distinct CDR3 sequences, about a third seen once. Specimen: blood. All receptors come from a girl aged 2-17 years with multiple sclerosis.

The chain combines TRBV12-5 with TRBJ2-5; a possible D gene is TRBD2 (6 bases). The germline CDR1 and CDR2 sequences are LGHNT and FRNRAP. Trimming removed 3 bases at V and 1 base at J, with 12 bases between. The length of the CDR3 is 15 residues. The CDR3 DNA sequence: TGTGCTAGTGGTTTTGGGGCGGGGAGCCAAGAGACCCAGTACTTC. Protein sequence: CASGFGAGSQETQYF.

The chain employs TRBV5-4 and TRBJ2-3; D gene ambiguous. CDR3 size: 15 residues. Per germline, CDR1 SGHNT and CDR2 YYREEE (reference sequence). Trimming cost V 1 base and J 2 bases, with 11 bases left between them. CDR3 region: CASSLSWISTDTQYF. For the CDR3, the DNA is TGTGCCAGCAGCTTGTCTTGGATTTCCACAGATACGCAGTATTTT.